The 22 T cell receptor beta chains below all came from one sample that was sequenced in a study of post-analysis software for immune sequencing data. Overall study results and limits: Patients had higher frequencies than controls of roughly 5 TRBV segments, including TRBV5-6, TRBV5-1 and TRBV20-1.

These receptors' targets are unknown. Every TCR beta cDNA library bore unique molecular identifiers. MiXCR was run by TCRdb on the PCR reads, yielding one entry per CDR3 protein. The sample includes fewer than 850,000 distinct CDR3 sequences, roughly 29% of them seen just once. The sample consisted of blood. The receptors were sampled from a girl aged 10 to 17 with multiple sclerosis.

The chain recombines TRBV7-9 with TRBJ2-7; D is perhaps TRBD1 (6 bases). CDR3 length: 12 amino acids. V gave up 5 bases and J gave up 7 bases, with 12 bases separating them. CDR1 is SEHNR, CDR2 FQNEAQ, per germline (reference sequence). The CDR3 DNA sequence: TGTGCCAGCAGCCCCCAGGGGTGGGAGCAGTACTTC. This gives the protein CASSPQGWEQYF.

The V call is TRBV10-3, the J call TRBJ2-3, with D possibly TRBD1 on 6 matching bases. Germline V gives CDR1 ENHRY, CDR2 SYGVKD. Trimming pared 2 bases from V and 5 bases from J, leaving 17 bases between. The CDR3 covers 16 residues. CDR3 DNA: TGTGCCATCAGTGAGAGAACACAGGGAATTAGAGATACGCAGTATTTT. It encodes CAISERTQGIRDTQYF.

The V call is TRBV20-1, the J call TRBJ1-4; D gene ambiguous. Trimming took off 0 bases at V and 5 bases at J, with 19 bases between the two ends. CDR3 length: 17 amino acids. From germline, CDR1 is DFQATT and CDR2 SNEGSKA (reference sequence). The CDR3 is CSARDLWAVEGNEKLFF. The CDR3 coding sequence is TGCAGTGCTAGAGATCTCTGGGCAGTTGAGGGCAATGAAAAACTGTTTTTT.

This clonotype was picked up one time. One end of the junction is discordant with germline, which a read error may explain. The V and J genes are TRBV27 and TRBJ2-1, with D unclear. Germline lookup yields CDR1 MNHEY and CDR2 SMNVEV (reference sequence). CDR3 length: 14 residues. CDR3 sequence (DNA): TGTGCCAGCAGTCCCCGTAACTCCTACGATGAGCAGTTCTTC. This codes for CASSPRNSYDEQFF.

Concerning this clonotype: Possible read error: a much larger clone is one base away. The chain employs TRBV15 and TRBJ2-1; a weak D match, TRBD2 (6 bases). The CDR3 extends over 14 amino acids. Germline CDR1 is LNHNV and CDR2 is YYDKDF (reference sequence). As DNA, the CDR3 is TGTGCCACCGGCAGCCTCGGTGGGGGGAATGAGCAGTTCTTC. This codes for CATGSLGGGNEQFF.

This clonotype was counted a few times. V usage is TRBV27 and J usage is TRBJ1-2; D perhaps matches TRBD1 (6 bases). The V and J ends lost 5 bases and 6 bases respectively, with 13 bases between them. This CDR3 is 13 amino acids long. CDR1 MNHEY and CDR2 SMNVEV come from the germline V gene (reference sequence). The DNA of the CDR3 is TGTGCCAGCAGTCAACGTAACAGGGATGGCTACACCTTC. Translated, it gives CASSQRNRDGYTF.

With regard to this clonotype: At one boundary the junction diverges from the germline segment, which might be a read error. V usage is TRBV6-1 and J usage is TRBJ2-5; D is perhaps TRBD2 (5 bases). Per germline, CDR1 MNHNS and CDR2 SASEGT. CDR3 length equals 14 residues. This CDR3 reads CVSRVERVSETQYF. The CDR3 nucleotides are TGTGTCAGCAGAGTCGAGAGGGTCTCGGAGACCCAGTACTTC.

The gene calls are TRBV15 and TRBJ2-5; 10 nucleotides align to TRBD2. The CDR3 is made up of 15 amino acids. Germline CDR1 and CDR2: LNHNV and YYDKDF (reference sequence). V shed 3 bases and J 11 bases; nucleotides not matched to a gene: 12. CDR3 sequence reads: CATSRGLASLNEQYF. The CDR3 nucleotides read TGTGCCACCAGCAGGGGACTAGCGTCCCTCAATGAGCAGTACTTC.

CDR3 in DNA: TGTGCCAGCAGCTTAGCTAGTGGCTCCGGGGAGCTGTTTTTT. This codes for CASSLASGSGELFF. The V gene is TRBV7-2, the J gene TRBJ2-2; the D is unclear. V lost 0 bases, J lost 6 bases, and 8 bases lay in between. CDR3 length equals 14 residues. CDR1 and CDR2 (germline): SGHTA, FQGNSA.

The genes are TRBV28 and TRBJ1-4, with TRBD1 as a possible D gene (5 bases). This CDR3 has 14 residues. Trimming took 1 base from V and 8 from J, leaving 11 bases between them. From germline, CDR1 is MDHEN and CDR2 SYDVKM. The CDR3 coding sequence is TGTGCCAGCAGTTTATCGGGGACCCTGGAAAAACTGTTTTTT. Its protein product is CASSLSGTLEKLFF. The variable domain in full, completed from reference TRBV28 and TRBJ1-4, reads DVKVTQSSRYLVKRTGEKVFLECVQDMDHENMFWYRQDPGLGLRLIYFSYDVKMKEKGDIPEGYSVSREKKERFSLILESASTNQTSMYLCASSLSGTLEKLFFGSGTQLSVL.

This chain uses TRBV20-1 with TRBJ1-5; 7 bases agree with TRBD1. The germline V gene encodes CDR1 DFQATT and CDR2 SNEGSKA (reference sequence). V shed 2 bases, J shed 6 bases, and the junction held 4 bases outside the gene matches. CDR3 length: 13 residues. In DNA form, the CDR3 reads TGCAGTGCTAGACTAGGGGGCAGTCAGCCCCAGCATTTT. It yields the protein CSARLGGSQPQHF.

The J gene is TRBJ1-4, the V gene TRBV20-1, with D unresolved. Germline assignment: CDR1 DFQATT and CDR2 SNEGSKA (reference sequence). The CDR3 loop spans 14 amino acids. The germline V and J ends were trimmed by 6 bases and 0 bases, with 11 bases remaining between them. The CDR3 bases are TGCAGTGCCTTATCTCCGGCAACTAATGAAAAACTGTTTTTT. This codes for CSALSPATNEKLFF.

This clonotype was seen only a few times. This chain uses TRBV29-1 with TRBJ1-1; 7 bases map to TRBD1. V lost 4 bases, J lost 5 bases, and 7 bases stayed unmatched. The germline CDR1 and CDR2 sequences are SQVTM and ANQGSEA. This CDR3 contains 13 residues. The CDR3 here is CSVAWQGGTEAFF. CDR3 DNA: TGCAGCGTTGCGTGGCAGGGGGGGACTGAAGCTTTCTTT.

This clonotype has a handful of counts. The chain uses TRBV4-3 and TRBJ1-3; D is uncertain. Germline CDR1 LGHNA, CDR2 YSLEER. Trimming took off 0 bases at V and 4 bases at J, with 10 bases between the two ends. CDR3 length equals 15 residues. The CDR3 protein is CASSQDWQGGNTIYF. The CDR3 DNA reads TGCGCCAGCAGCCAAGATTGGCAAGGGGGAAACACCATATATTTT.

The chain has TRBV28 and TRBJ2-1; 8 nucleotides agree with TRBD2. Per the germline V gene, CDR1 is MDHEN and CDR2 is SYDVKM. With 6 bases clipped from V and 7 bases from J, the junction kept 8 bases outside the gene matches. This CDR3 is 14 amino acids long. CDR3: CASRPPAGGNEQFF. The DNA of the CDR3 is TGTGCCAGCAGACCGCCTGCGGGGGGAAATGAGCAGTTCTTC.

V is TRBV20-1 and J is TRBJ2-5; 10 nucleotides align to TRBD1. The end of the DNA fits TRBJ2-7 better, so the J call may be wrong. The germline CDR1 and CDR2 sequences are DFQATT and SNEGSKA (reference sequence). This CDR3 contains 16 residues. CDR3 in DNA: TGCAGTGCTAGGTACGACAGGGGGCCAGCAGTTTACGAGCAGTACTTC. This codes for CSARYDRGPAVYEQYF.

This clonotype was observed a single time. This may be a read error: a much more frequent sequence differs by one nucleotide. This chain links TRBV29-1 with TRBJ2-7; TRBD1 matches 8 bases. CDR1 SQVTM and CDR2 ANQGSEA come from the germline V gene. There are 14 residues in the CDR3. V trimming: 4 bases; J trimming: 0 bases; junction bases outside the gene matches: 5. This chain's CDR3 is CSVGGTGGSYEQYF. CDR3 coding DNA: TGCAGCGTTGGGGGGACAGGTGGCTCCTACGAGCAGTACTTC.

This clonotype was counted at least ten times. This rearrangement joins TRBV5-6 to TRBJ2-3, with D maybe TRBD2 (5 bases). Germline V CDR1 and CDR2: SGHDT, YYEEEE. V dropped 3 bases and J dropped 0 bases, with 14 bases sitting between them. The CDR3 has 16 amino acids. The CDR3 DNA reads as TGTGCCAGCAGCTCGGTACTAGTGCGGAGCACAGATACGCAGTATTTT. It yields the protein CASSSVLVRSTDTQYF.

This chain connects TRBV5-1 to TRBJ2-5; weak D call: TRBD1 (6 bases). Trimming cost V 4 bases and J 4 bases, with 17 bases left between them. Looked up from germline, CDR1 is SGHRS and CDR2 is YFSETQ. This CDR3 region has 15 residues. CDR3 sequence (DNA): TGCGCCAGCAGCCTCTTACAGGGCCCCCCAGAGACCCAGTACTTC. Its translation is CASSLLQGPPETQYF.

For this clonotype: One end of the junction fails to match germline, which may point to a read error. The V call is TRBV11-2, the J call TRBJ1-2; 9 bases fit TRBD1. Germline loops: CDR1 SGHAT, CDR2 FQNNGV. The CDR3 has 13 amino acids. Written as DNA, the CDR3 is TGTGCCAGCAGCCCACAGGGGGCGTATGACTACACCTTC. As protein: CASSPQGAYDYTF. The full variable domain, rest sourced from reference TRBV11-2 and TRBJ1-2, is EAGVAQSPRYKIIEKRQSVAFWCNPISGHATLYWYQQILGQGPKLLIQFQNNGVVDDSQLPKDRFSAERLKGVDSTLKIQPAKLEDSAVYLCASSPQGAYDYTFGSGTRLTVV.

The chain recombines TRBV7-2 with TRBJ2-1, with D perhaps TRBD2 (5 bases). The CDR3 spans 15 residues. Trimming left V 3 bases short and J 10 bases short, with 19 bases between. Germline values: CDR1 SGHTA, CDR2 FQGNSA. Here the CDR3 DNA reads TGTGCCAGCAGCTTTTCGAGCGGTGGAGCCTTAGAGCAGTTCTTC. Translating it yields CASSFSSGGALEQFF.

This clonotype was seen just once. A read error may account for a junction end that differs from germline. The chain links TRBV12-3 or TRBV12-4 to TRBJ2-3; 8 bases line up with TRBD2. This CDR3 contains 16 residues. The CDR3: CACSLGLRAGADMQYF. In nucleotides, the CDR3 is TGTGCCTGCAGTTTAGGGTTAAGAGCGGGGGCAGATATGCAGTATTTT.